Below, 32 T cell receptor beta chains from the same sample are listed, as sequenced in a study of PD-1 blockade in mismatch repair-deficient tumors. Profiled with immunoSEQ multiplex PCR; TCRdb holds only in-frame clones, not every one. The sample lists tens of thousands of clones; approximately 80% were seen once. The sequenced sample was PBMCs, obtained around 6 weeks after starting pembrolizumab. All receptors come from an adult with mismatch repair-deficient cancer.

The V and J genes are TRBV19 and TRBJ2-4; no definite D call. V lost 4 bases and J lost 0, with 10 bases in between. The CDR3 covers 15 residues. Germline loops: CDR1 LNHDA, CDR2 SQIVND (reference sequence). CDR3 in DNA: TGTGCCAGTAGTAGCGGCCACCTAGCCAAAAACATTCAGTACTTC. Encoded protein: CASSSGHLAKNIQYF.

The rearrangement uses TRBV27 and TRBJ1-6; no definite D call. Germline V gene sequence: CDR1 MNHEY, CDR2 SMNVEV (reference sequence). V was cut by 8 bases and J by 4 bases, with 15 bases left in between. The CDR3 covers 15 residues. CDR3 sequence (DNA): TGTGCCAGCTGCCTCGACGACGGGTATAATTCACCCCTCCACTTT. Amino acid sequence: CASCLDDGYNSPLHF.

This clone was seen only once. The chain has TRBV11-3 and TRBJ2-2, with 10 bases matching TRBD1. This CDR3 contains 15 residues. Unmatched junction bases numbered 4, after V lost 1 base and J lost 8 bases. The germline V gene has CDR1 SGHNT and CDR2 YENEEA. CDR3 sequence (DNA): TGTGCCAGCAGCTTAGGACAGGGGGCATCGGGGGAGCTGTTTTTT. Translated: CASSLGQGASGELFF.

The table lists this clone with a count of one. One end of the junction is discordant with germline, which a read error may explain. The chain links TRBV20-1 to TRBJ1-1, with D unclear. Germline-derived CDR1 and CDR2 are DFQATT and SNEGSKA (reference sequence). The CDR3 sequence is 9 residues long. CDR3 in DNA: TGCAGTGCTAGAGCCCCGGACTTTTTT. Amino acid sequence: CSARAPDFF.

V usage is TRBV18 and J usage is TRBJ1-1; TRBD1 is a possible D gene (5 bases). The germline V gene encodes CDR1 KGHSH and CDR2 LQKENI. The CDR3 consists of 13 residues. V was pared by 6 bases and J by 1 base, with 9 bases between. DNA of the CDR3: TGTGCCAGCTCGTTGACAGCGAACACTGAAGCTTTCTTT. This gives the protein CASSLTANTEAFF.

This sequence joins TRBV27 and TRBJ1-1, with D tentatively TRBD1 (6 bases). The V end lost 0 bases, the J end lost 6 bases, and 8 bases lay between the germline ends. CDR1 and CDR2 (germline): MNHEY, SMNVEV (reference sequence). This CDR3 has 13 amino acids. CDR3 coding DNA: TGTGCCAGCAGTTTATCCAGGGGTCCTGAAGCTTTCTTT. It codes for CASSLSRGPEAFF.

V usage is TRBV5-1 and J usage is TRBJ2-1; possibly TRBD2 for D (6 bases). With 2 bases removed from V and 7 bases from J, the gap between germline ends came to 10 bases. The germline CDR1 and CDR2 sequences are SGHRS and YFSETQ. The CDR3 length is 13 residues. The CDR3 nucleotides read TGCGCCAGCAGCTTCGGGGGTCGTAATGAGCAGTTCTTC. It is translated as CASSFGGRNEQFF.

The rearrangement links TRBV27 to TRBJ2-1, with D perhaps matching TRBD2 (5 bases). This CDR3 contains 13 residues. CDR1 and CDR2 from the germline V gene are MNHEY and SMNVEV (reference sequence). Trimming left V 8 bases short and J 2 bases short, with 10 bases between. CDR3 bases: TGTGCCAGCGGGAGCCGTACCTACAATGAGCAGTTCTTC. This encodes CASGSRTYNEQFF.

The rearrangement uses TRBV15 and TRBJ1-3, with D perhaps matching TRBD1 (5 bases). CDR3 length: 17 residues. Germline CDR1 is LNHNV and CDR2 is YYDKDF (reference sequence). The V gene lost 0 bases and the J gene lost 1 base, with 13 bases spanning the gap. The CDR3 DNA reads TGTGCCACCAGCAGAGATCATTCCAAGGGGTCTGGAAACACCATATATTTT. Encoded protein: CATSRDHSKGSGNTIYF.

The J gene is TRBJ2-2, the V gene TRBV11-3; 10 bases are a match to TRBD2. From germline, CDR1 is SGHNT and CDR2 YENEEA. J was trimmed by 2 bases and V by 3 bases; bases with no gene match: 3. The CDR3 is 16 residues long. The CDR3 sequence: CASSFTSGTNTGELFF. Here the CDR3 DNA reads TGTGCCAGCAGCTTTACTAGCGGGACTAACACCGGGGAGCTGTTTTTT.

The DNA of the CDR3 is TGTGCCAGCAGTCGGGCGGGGGAAAAACTGTTTTTT. It specifies CASSRAGEKLFF. This rearrangement joins TRBV2 to TRBJ1-4, with D hard to call. The CDR3 length is 12 residues. The V gene lost 5 bases and the J gene lost 8 bases, with 9 bases spanning the gap. Per the germline V gene, CDR1 is SNHLY and CDR2 is FYNNEI.

CDR3 bases: TGTGCCTGGAAGACAGGGTATGGCTACACCTTC. Protein product: CAWKTGYGYTF. This chain uses TRBV30 with TRBJ1-2, with TRBD1 matching 7 bases. The CDR3 totals 11 residues. Trimming cost V 4 bases and J 5 bases; bases outside gene matches: 1. The V gene's germline CDR1 is GTSNPN and CDR2 SVGIG (reference sequence).

The rearrangement joins TRBV5-8 to TRBJ2-7, with D perhaps TRBD1 (6 bases). The germline V gene encodes CDR1 SGHTS and CDR2 YDEGEE. V lost 2 bases, J lost 1 base, and 13 bases lay in between. This CDR3 has 15 residues. DNA of the CDR3: TGTGCCAGCAGCTTCCGGGACATCTATTCCTACGAGCAGTACTTC. The encoded protein is CASSFRDIYSYEQYF. Variable domain in full (rest from reference TRBV5-8 and TRBJ2-7): EAGVTQSPTHLIKTRGQQATLRCSPISGHTSVYWYQQALGLGLQFLLWYDEGEERNRGNFPPRFSGRQFPNYSSELNVNALELEDSALYLCASSFRDIYSYEQYFGPGTRLTVT.

This chain uses TRBV14 with TRBJ1-1, with no clear D. CDR1 is SGHDN and CDR2 is FVKESK in the germline V gene. The length of the CDR3 is 14 residues. Trimming cost V 2 bases and J 0 bases, with 7 bases left between them. The CDR3: CASSQPGMNTEAFF. CDR3 coding DNA: TGTGCCAGCAGCCAACCGGGTATGAACACTGAAGCTTTCTTT.

The chain uses TRBV5-4 and TRBJ1-1; D is undetermined. The CDR3 loop spans 15 amino acids. Germline V CDR1 and CDR2: SGHNT, YYREEE (reference sequence). V was pared by 4 bases and J by 5 bases, with 18 bases between. CDR3 DNA: TGTGCCAGCAGCGGATCCTACGTGTCTAGGACTGAAGCTTTCTTT. It is translated as CASSGSYVSRTEAFF.

V gene TRBV19 combines with J gene TRBJ1-4; D might be TRBD1 (6 bases). Trimming stripped 5 bases from V and 0 bases from J, with 13 bases between. The CDR3 loop spans 16 amino acids. Germline loops: CDR1 LNHDA, CDR2 SQIVND (reference sequence). The CDR3 DNA reads as TGTGCCAGTAGTCACGACAGGATTGCAACTAATGAAAAACTGTTTTTT. Protein sequence: CASSHDRIATNEKLFF.

The V and J genes are TRBV7-9 and TRBJ2-1; D is unclear. Germline loops: CDR1 SEHNR, CDR2 FQNEAQ (reference sequence). V lost 6 bases and J 1 base, leaving 10 bases between the germline ends. The length of the CDR3 is 14 residues. Written as DNA, the CDR3 is TGTGCCAGCAGTCCCACAGTTTCCTACAATGAGCAGTTCTTC. Protein: CASSPTVSYNEQFF.

The chain uses TRBV14 and TRBJ2-7; 9 nucleotides line up with TRBD2. This CDR3 has 15 residues. Germline V gene data show CDR1 as SGHDN and CDR2 as FVKESK. The V gene end was trimmed by 6 bases and the J gene end by 3 bases; junction bases not matched to a gene: 9. The CDR3 coding sequence is TGTGCCAGCAGTCTTCGTTCTAGCGGGAACTACGAGCAGTACTTC. The encoded protein is CASSLRSSGNYEQYF.

This chain uses TRBV2 with TRBJ2-5; 13 bases are shared with TRBD2. V shed 3 bases and J 13 bases; nucleotides not matched to a gene: 8. Looked up from germline, CDR1 is SNHLY and CDR2 is FYNNEI. The CDR3 sequence is 14 residues long. The CDR3 sequence is CASSEGTSGTLSYF. CDR3 sequence (DNA): TGTGCCAGCAGTGAGGGGACTAGCGGGACCCTTTCGTACTTC.

The rearrangement links TRBV10-1 to TRBJ2-7; D might be TRBD1 (6 bases). V lost 2 bases, J lost 1 base, and 9 bases lay in between. The CDR3 runs 14 residues. Germline CDR1 and CDR2: WNHNN and SYGVQD (reference sequence). The CDR3 protein is CASSEGGQSYEQYF. CDR3 DNA: TGCGCCAGCAGTGAGGGGGGACAATCCTACGAGCAGTACTTC.

The rearrangement uses TRBV14 and TRBJ2-1, with a possible D match to TRBD2 (6 bases). Germline-derived CDR1 and CDR2 are SGHDN and FVKESK. Trimming stripped 4 bases from V and 4 bases from J, with 14 bases between. The CDR3 extends over 15 amino acids. CDR3 DNA sequence: TGTGCCAGCAGCCTAATAATGGGGGGATACAATGAGCAGTTCTTC. It codes for CASSLIMGGYNEQFF.

Within the sample, this clone is medium-sized. The DNA of the CDR3 is TGTGCCAGCAGCAGGCTAGCGGGGACCTACGAGCAGTACTTC. Protein sequence: CASSRLAGTYEQYF. The chain combines TRBV9 with TRBJ2-7; TRBD2 matches 9 bases. Germline CDR1 SGDLS, CDR2 YYNGEE. With V trimmed by 4 bases and J by 2 bases, 4 bases remained unmatched. The CDR3 is 14 residues long.

The chain couples TRBV28 to TRBJ2-5; perhaps TRBD1 as D (6 bases). Germline V gene lookup returns CDR1 MDHEN and CDR2 SYDVKM. Trimming removed 3 bases at V and 10 bases at J, with 12 bases between. The CDR3 extends over 12 amino acids. The CDR3 DNA sequence: TGTGCCAGCAGTTTTACAGGGATAGGCCAGTACTTC. Translated, it gives CASSFTGIGQYF.

The chain employs TRBV6-1 and TRBJ2-2, with D perhaps matching TRBD2 (5 bases). The CDR3 sequence is 13 residues long. In germline, CDR1 is MNHNS, CDR2 SASEGT. Between the trimmed V and J ends, which lost 8 bases and 7 bases, there was a span of 14 bases. This CDR3 is CASSGPGGGELFF. CDR3 in DNA: TGTGCCAGCTCGGGTCCTGGAGGCGGGGAGCTGTTTTTT.

The chain recombines TRBV30 with TRBJ2-1; 11 bases match TRBD2. This CDR3 has 19 residues. The germline V gene encodes CDR1 GTSNPN and CDR2 SVGIG (reference sequence). Trimming took 1 base from V and 3 from J; bases not matched to a gene: 14. The chain's CDR3 is CAWSARPVAGGRHYNEQFF. The CDR3 DNA reads TGTGCCTGGAGTGCCAGACCGGTAGCGGGAGGGCGTCACTACAATGAGCAGTTCTTC.

V is TRBV7-9 and J is TRBJ1-1, with TRBD1 matching 7 bases. Germline values: CDR1 SEHNR, CDR2 FQNEAQ (reference sequence). The CDR3 sequence is 13 residues long. The ends lost 6 bases at V and 5 bases at J; junction bases unmatched: 6. CDR3 DNA sequence: TGTGCCAGCAGTTACAGGGGAGGTACTGAAGCTTTCTTT. As protein: CASSYRGGTEAFF.

This chain uses TRBV5-3 with TRBJ2-2, with D possibly being TRBD2 (6 bases). TRBV5-3 is an ORF, with its function uncertain. The CDR3 spans 17 residues. V dropped 0 bases and J dropped 0 bases, with 12 bases sitting between them. The CDR3 DNA reads TGTGCCAGAAGCTTGGGGAGGGGAGAAACGAACACCGGGGAGCTGTTTTTT. It codes for CARSLGRGETNTGELFF.

The chain employs TRBV18 and TRBJ2-7, with 9 bases aligning to TRBD2. Germline-derived CDR1 and CDR2 are KGHSH and LQKENI. This CDR3 has 14 amino acids. V gave up 0 bases and J gave up 5 bases; unmatched junction bases: 2. This chain's CDR3 is CASSPPSGSDEQYF. The CDR3 coding sequence is TGTGCCAGCTCACCACCTAGCGGGAGCGACGAGCAGTACTTC.

The chain joins TRBV7-6 to TRBJ2-6, with TRBD2 as a possible D gene (5 bases). This CDR3 contains 18 residues. The ends were cut back, 5 bases at V and 2 bases at J, with 19 bases in the middle. Germline loops: CDR1 SGHVS, CDR2 FNYEAQ. The CDR3 spells CASSGAVVRGTGANVLTF. The CDR3 region has the DNA TGTGCCAGCAGCGGAGCGGTGGTGAGAGGAACTGGGGCCAACGTCCTGACTTTC.

The chain recombines TRBV30 with TRBJ1-5; 8 bases map to TRBD1. Germline V gives CDR1 GTSNPN, CDR2 SVGIG (reference sequence). The V segment lost 2 bases and the J segment 4 bases; nucleotides outside the gene matches: 1. This CDR3 is built from 13 residues. CDR3 DNA sequence: TGTGCCTGGAGTTACAGGGGGAATCAGCCCCAGCATTTT. It translates to CAWSYRGNQPQHF. The variable domain in full, completed from reference TRBV30 and TRBJ1-5, reads SQTIHQWPATLVQPVGSPLSLECTVEGTSNPNLYWYRQAAGRGLQLLFYSVGIGQISSEVPQNLSASRPQDRQFILSSKKLLLSDSGFYLCAWSYRGNQPQHFGDGTRLSIL.

This clone appeared once. The chain links TRBV11-2 to TRBJ2-1, with 7 positions matching TRBD2. V gave up 4 bases and J gave up 14 bases; unmatched junction bases: 17. The CDR3 runs 15 residues. Germline V gene lookup returns CDR1 SGHAT and CDR2 FQNNGV. Written as DNA, the CDR3 is TGTGCCAGCAGCTCAACACTTAGCGGGCTGGGGACGGAGTTCTTC. It translates to CASSSTLSGLGTEFF.

This chain joins TRBV18 and TRBJ2-1; maybe TRBD1 (5 bases). Looked up from germline, CDR1 is KGHSH and CDR2 is LQKENI. V lost 1 base and J 7 bases, leaving 11 bases between the germline ends. The CDR3 totals 14 residues. In nucleotides, the CDR3 is TGTGCCAGCTCACCACTACAGGATGGGAATGAGCAGTTCTTC. Its translation: CASSPLQDGNEQFF.